This TCR beta chain emerged from a study of blood T cell repertoires in COVID-19 (TCRdb year 2020). Turning to the overall study: Collaborator samples came from the United States, Italy and Spain and covered acute and convalescent phases of COVID-19. The material from the prospective study consisted of cDNA or gDNA derived from T cells, B-cell-depleted T cells, or PBMCs. The dataset comprised deeply sampled blood TCRbeta repertoires from subjects exposed to, actively infected with, or recovered from COVID-19. The repertoires were released in a freely available public database intended as a resource for research on the immune response to SARS-CoV-2. Samples were obtained from the ongoing ImmuneRACE study (first 160 participants) and from 1,254 subjects provided by 6 global collaborators. A de-identified subject ID, COVID-19 status, age in years and sex were almost always included in the sample metadata. Where HLA class I and class II types were available, the types were taken from metadata supplied by the sample provider, not from assay-based typing.

Study-wide conclusions, independent of this receptor: The amount of clinical and demographic metadata varied by source and participant and was provided uncurated.

At one collaborating source in Seattle, patients were enrolled during active infection and were followed longitudinally through the course of disease. Whole blood was collected in K2EDTA tubes by collaborating institutions according to the institutions' own protocols. For TCRbeta analysis, collaborators shipped samples as frozen whole blood, isolated PBMCs, or DNA extracted from either of those sample types. On this clone itself: There is no known antigen for this receptor. Per-base qualities were not stored, and no clone one base away is much larger.

TCRbeta CDR3 regions were amplified from genomic DNA by means of the immunoSEQ Assay, a bias-controlled multiplex PCR. On the authors' methods: The number of nucleated cells in each sample was estimated from the amplification of reference gene primers within the assay. To quantify the absolute abundance of each unique TCRbeta CDR3 rearrangement, sequence reads were collapsed and filtered. For each sample, productive Simpson clonality was calculated by taking the square root of Simpson's diversity index across productive rearrangements. TCRdb holds this immuneACCESS table with in-frame rearrangements only. Some clones are missing; in checked studies, unresolved V genes explain under half, and the rest has no known cause. Clone size and the V and J calls come from that table; the DNA yielded D and trimming. In all, the sample holds 140,000 or so clones, and about 85% of those were seen once. In total, the top ten clones hold about 5% of the sample.

The sample comprised peripheral blood. The receptor's source is a woman between 65 and 79 years old with COVID-19, enrolled during active disease.

The DNA reads TGTGCCAGCAGCCAGGGACAGTTCTACGAGCAGTACTTC. Its amino acids are CASSQGQFYEQYF. The chain is assembled from TRBV5-4 and TRBJ2-7; the junction holds 7 bases that match TRBD1. CDR1 SGHNT and CDR2 YYREEE are derived from the germline V gene (reference sequence). Measured from the cysteine to the phenylalanine, the CDR3 is 13 residues long. Left in the record is the CDR3 DNA by itself, 39 bases read in frame from the first base. V lost 4 bases and J lost 3 bases, and the count of bases not matched to a germline gene is 4. With the rest looked up from the reference TRBV5-4 and TRBJ2-7 genes rather than sequenced, the full variable domain is ETGVTQSPTHLIKTRGQQVTLRCSSQSGHNTVSWYQQALGQGPQFIFQYYREEENGRGNFPPRFSGLQFPNYSSELNVNALELDDSALYLCASSQGQFYEQYFGPGTRLTVT.